This paragraph reports one T cell receptor (beta chain). These data are taken from a study of shared clonotypes between healthy human individuals. The table came from immunoSEQ multiplex PCR; TCRdb's copy has only in-frame clones and leaves some out. Here the sample spans 490,000 or so clones, about three quarters being singletons. The V gene end was trimmed by 9 bases and the J gene end by 5 bases; junction bases not matched to a gene: 12. The CDR3 runs to 16 residues. CDR1 and CDR2 (germline): LNHDA, SQIVND (reference sequence). This TCR derives from a woman between 35 and 50 years old in good health. Some clones in this sample may be carry-over from other donors' samples. The specimen sequenced was PBMCs. The V and J genes are TRBV19 and TRBJ2-2; 10 positions agree with TRBD2. This chain's CDR3 is CASGAPSGSITGELFF. The CDR3 DNA follows: TGTGCCAGCGGGGCCCCTAGCGGGAGTATAACCGGGGAGCTGTTTTTT.